Listed below are T cell receptor beta chains from one sample, sequenced in a study of blood T cell repertoires in COVID-19. Clones were sequenced by immunoSEQ multiplex PCR, and TCRdb holds only the in-frame ones, with some missing. The sample has some 180,000 clones, around 89% seen once; the top ten hold roughly 2%. The sequenced material came from peripheral blood. The receptor set was obtained from a man in his fifties or sixties who had recovered from COVID-19. CDR3s include the opening cysteine and the closing phenylalanine or tryptophan. Each record gives: J gene, V gene, CDR3 length, D gene, clone size, CDR3 DNA, CDR3 protein. The D gene is left open where the match is weak. Clone size appears in some rows only: once, few, many, or a class for an expanded clone.

TRBJ2-7,TRBV19,13,.,.,TGTGCCAGTAGTGTCGGGGGGCTCGGCGAGCAGTACTTC,CASSVGGLGEQYF
TRBJ2-3,TRBV28,12,.,.,TGTGCCAGCCTCAGCGACACAGATACGCAGTATTTT,CASLSDTDTQYF
TRBJ2-7,TRBV5-4,13,.,.,TGTGCCAGCAGCTTGCAGGGGGGCAACGAGCAGTACTTC,CASSLQGGNEQYF
TRBJ2-1,TRBV5-1,15,.,.,TGCGCCAGCAGCTTGGGGCAGGGTGGGTTCGATGAGCAGTTCTTC,CASSLGQGGFDEQFF
TRBJ2-7,TRBV21-1,21,.,.,TGTGCCAGCAGCAAAGAGGGGAGACTAGCGGGGGACCGGGAGTGGGCTTACGAGCAGTACTTC,CASSKEGRLAGDREWAYEQYF
TRBJ1-5,TRBV19,19,TRBD1,.,TGTGCCAGTAGTCCAGGGGGAGGAAGAGGTCGGGCGAGCAATCAGCCCCAGCATTTT,CASSPGGGRGRASNQPQHF
TRBJ2-3,TRBV7-6,15,TRBD2,few,TGTGCCAGCAGCTTTCGGACTAGTTTGACAGATACGCAGTATTTT,CASSFRTSLTDTQYF
TRBJ2-2,TRBV10-3,14,.,.,TGTGCCATCAGTGACCCGGACAGCACCGGGGAGCTGTTTTTT,CAISDPDSTGELFF
TRBJ1-6,TRBV28,14,TRBD1,.,TGTGCCAGCAGAGAGACAGGGGGGTCCTCACCCCTCCACTTT,CASRETGGSSPLHF
TRBJ2-7,TRBV28,16,TRBD2,.,TGTGCCAGCAGTCCTAGCGGGAGGTTCAGCTCCTACGAGCAGTACTTC,CASSPSGRFSSYEQYF
TRBJ1-4,TRBV11-2,15,TRBD1,once,TGTGCCAGCAGCTCACCGGGACAGGGGGCAGAAAAACTGTTTTTT,CASSSPGQGAEKLFF
TRBJ1-4,TRBV19,15,TRBD1,.,TGTGCCAGTAGGCAACCCGGGACAGGTGTTGAAAAACTGTTTTTT,CASRQPGTGVEKLFF